These T cell receptor beta chains were read from a single sample in a study of blood T cell repertoires in COVID-19. TCRdb's copy holds only in-frame clones and misses some; the assay was immunoSEQ multiplex PCR. The sample records 300,000 to 500,000 clones, approximately 87% being singletons. What was sequenced was PBMCs or T cells enriched from blood (not recorded which). Receptor source: a woman aged 30 to 39 with acute COVID-19. Both conserved end residues are part of each CDR3. The D gene is left open where the match is weak. Rows give clone size only sometimes, using once, few, many, or a class for an expanded clone.

len: 19
j_gene: TRBJ2-5
d_gene: TRBD2
abundance: NA
v_gene: TRBV23-1
CDR3aa: CASSQSRFQAGGPGETQYF
CDR3nt: TGCGCCAGCAGTCAATCGCGTTTTCAGGCGGGGGGGCCTGGGGAGACCCAGTACTTC

len: 15
j_gene: TRBJ1-1
d_gene: TRBD1
abundance: NA
v_gene: TRBV5-1
CDR3aa: CASREGDRGNTEAFF
CDR3nt: TGCGCCAGCAGGGAGGGGGACAGGGGGAACACTGAAGCTTTCTTT

len: 13
j_gene: TRBJ2-1
d_gene: NA
abundance: NA
v_gene: TRBV18
CDR3aa: CASSPRQVNEQFF
CDR3nt: TGTGCCAGCTCACCACGCCAGGTGAATGAGCAGTTCTTC

len: 14
j_gene: TRBJ1-1
d_gene: NA
abundance: once
v_gene: TRBV7-3
CDR3aa: CASSLQGTVTEAFF
CDR3nt: TGTGCCAGCAGCTTACAGGGGACGGTTACTGAAGCTTTCTTT

len: 16
j_gene: TRBJ2-6
d_gene: NA
abundance: NA
v_gene: TRBV7-2
CDR3aa: CASSVNQWSGANVLTF
CDR3nt: TGTGCCAGCAGCGTAAACCAGTGGTCCGGGGCCAACGTCCTGACTTTC

len: 15
j_gene: TRBJ1-1
d_gene: TRBD1
abundance: NA
v_gene: TRBV4-1
CDR3aa: CASSHRRDRDAEAFF
CDR3nt: TGCGCCAGCAGCCATCGCCGGGACAGGGATGCGGAAGCTTTCTTT

len: 11
j_gene: TRBJ1-2
d_gene: NA
abundance: NA
v_gene: TRBV29-1
CDR3aa: CSVVGLYGYTF
CDR3nt: TGCAGCGTTGTTGGCCTCTATGGCTACACCTTC

len: 19
j_gene: TRBJ1-6
d_gene: TRBD1
abundance: NA
v_gene: TRBV11-3
CDR3aa: CASSLERGGAQGSNSPLHF
CDR3nt: TGTGCCAGCAGCCTAGAAAGGGGTGGTGCACAGGGGAGCAATTCACCCCTCCACTTT

len: 14
j_gene: TRBJ2-7
d_gene: NA
abundance: NA
v_gene: TRBV11-2
CDR3aa: CASSSLRGLDEQYF
CDR3nt: TGTGCCAGCAGCTCACTCAGGGGTCTCGACGAGCAGTACTTC

len: 15
j_gene: TRBJ2-3
d_gene: TRBD2
abundance: NA
v_gene: TRBV2
CDR3aa: CASSPRGADTDTQYF
CDR3nt: TGTGCCAGCAGTCCGCGGGGGGCGGACACAGATACGCAGTATTTT